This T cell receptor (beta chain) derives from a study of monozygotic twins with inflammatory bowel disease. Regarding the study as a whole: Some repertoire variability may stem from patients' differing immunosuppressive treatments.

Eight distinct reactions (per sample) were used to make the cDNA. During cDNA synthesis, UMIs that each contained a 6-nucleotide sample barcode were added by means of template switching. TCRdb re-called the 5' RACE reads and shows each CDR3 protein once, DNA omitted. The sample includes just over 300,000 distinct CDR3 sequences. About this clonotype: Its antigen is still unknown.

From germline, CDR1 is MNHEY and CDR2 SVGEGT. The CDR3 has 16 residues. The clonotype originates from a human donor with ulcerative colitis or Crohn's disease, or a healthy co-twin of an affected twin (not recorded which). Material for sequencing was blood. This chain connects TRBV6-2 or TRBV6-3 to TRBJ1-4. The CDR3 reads CASSYSWTPSREKLFF.